This T cell receptor (beta chain) was obtained from a study of blood T cells in healthy people across ages (dated by TCRdb to 2013 to 2016). Study-level background: In model experiments, template switching captured about one uniquely barcoded TCR beta cDNA molecule for every two T cells. To track age-related changes in TCR beta repertoire diversity, the study relied on deep sequencing normalized with unique cDNA molecular identifiers. The donors were split into four age groups: young (average about 15 years), middle-aged (about 40), aged (approximately 59) and long-lived (about 74). Using the same blood draw, the study looked at two additional independent replicas of 1 million unique cDNA reads for two donors, one aged 18 to 29 and the other aged 80 or older.

Spanning cysteine to phenylalanine, the CDR3 consists of 15 amino acids. The kept DNA is CDR3 alone, 45 bases in frame from the first base. Based on the germline V gene, the CDR1 and CDR2 sequences are SGHRS and YFSETQ. This clonotype has at least ten counts. This receptor's antigen is unknown. Its ends do not fully match the called genes, so a read error is possible. Library preparation was by 5' RACE. The sequencer was an Illumina HiSeq 2500. A second roughly 7 to 11 cycle PCR used a sample-barcoded 5' primer and a J-beta primer mix. A unique molecular identifier was introduced onto each TCR beta cDNA molecule by a template-switch 5' adaptor carrying 12 random nucleotides. At least 2.5 million CDR3-containing paired-end reads were obtained from each sample. The Mint cDNA synthesis kit, primed by a TRBC-specific oligonucleotide, was used to synthesize first-strand cDNA from all RNA. Following uracil-DNA glycosylase treatment, a first 18-cycle PCR with universal primers M1SS and BC2_uni_R was performed on all cDNA. In the original analysis: Each sample was normalized by randomly selecting 1 million high-quality reads, each carrying a distinct molecular identifier. Instead of being binned into consensus sequences, reads with shared molecular identifiers were discarded. CDR3 identification, clonotype clustering and error correction used MiTCR with a Q25 quality threshold and the strictest error-elimination algorithm. A nonparametric unseen species model with Euler transformation was used to estimate a lower bound on total TCR beta diversity. The public sequencing data were trimmed at Q25 with fastp and processed into clonotypes with MiXCR by TCRdb, which kept only in-frame beta chains. Each entry merges the rows of one CDR3 protein and shows their most common DNA and genes. The V and J calls were not made by the authors but by TCRdb's processing. This sample gives about 800,000 distinct CDR3 sequences in total; roughly 25% of them show up just once. In total, the top ten clones hold around 3.6% of the sample.

What the research found in general, with its limitations: Since profiling was done on bulk unsorted PBMCs, naive and antigen-experienced compartments could not be conclusively compared. Donor CMV infection status was unknown, potentially confounding age-related changes in expanded clonotypes. Total diversity estimates from one million sequenced T cells were considered lower bounds and underestimates. Compared with the aged group, the long-lived group had more naive CD4+ T cells, fewer expanded clones and increased TCR diversity, suggesting age selection. As age increased, observed TCR beta diversity per million T cells dropped in a roughly linear way, and a significant reduction was already evident by age roughly 40. A strong correlation was found between observed TCR beta diversity and the percentage of naive T cells measured by flow cytometry.

Systemically healthy Caucasian individuals from Russia, 39 in total and aged roughly 6 to 100 years, were included as donors. Around 10 milliliters of peripheral blood were collected from each donor into EDTA-treated Vacutainer tubes. PBMCs were isolated by Ficoll-Paque density-gradient centrifugation, with at least 6 million obtained per sample. Total RNA was extracted from PBMCs with Trizol reagent, with at least 5 micrograms obtained per sample. For every donor, flow cytometry on a PBMC aliquot measured the percentage of naive CD45RAhigh/CD27high T cells. These data are also associated with another study on T cells of mothers and their children. As the second paper documents: The donors were nine systemically healthy Caucasian individuals, made up of three mothers and their six children. cDNA synthesis used all of the extracted RNA, with approximately 1.4 ug of RNA in each 15 ul reaction. In the second PCR, sample barcodes and 2-4 random nucleotides were introduced via the M1S primer. Over 10 million TCR beta CDR3 reads came from each mother, compared with approximately 2.8 million reads from each child. Thymic selection shapes the output of TCR recombination in a similar way in related and unrelated pairs, and inherited differences have a minor effect. Normalized repertoire overlap was always found to be slightly, but never significantly, higher in related mother-child pairs than in unrelated mother-child pairs. With a sensitivity of around 97 clones per million clonotypes, no persistent microchimeric T cell clones were detected. To look for features that set related mother-child pairs apart from unrelated individuals, the researchers ran deep NGS to compare the TCR beta repertoires of mothers and children. On average, the children were roughly 10 +/- 4 years old, while the mothers were about 37 +/- 4 years old. After adapter ligation with NEBNext reagents, the libraries were sequenced on Illumina HiSeq 2000 with 100+100 nt paired-end reads. To prevent cross-contamination, the mother and child libraries were prepared one month apart and sequenced in separate runs. For each donor, somewhere between roughly 500,000 and 2,300,000 distinct TCR beta clonotypes were identified. Naive TCR beta clonotypes were estimated from low-frequency clonotypes matched to each donor's FACS-determined naive share, without sorting.

Here the chain combines TRBV5-1 and TRBJ2-1, with the identity of the D gene unclear. Source material: blood. This TCR came from a boy aged 5-17 years in good health. The bases read TGTGCCAGCAGTTTAGAGGCGAGCTCCTACAATGAGCAGTTCTTC. Its translation reads: CASSLEASSYNEQFF.